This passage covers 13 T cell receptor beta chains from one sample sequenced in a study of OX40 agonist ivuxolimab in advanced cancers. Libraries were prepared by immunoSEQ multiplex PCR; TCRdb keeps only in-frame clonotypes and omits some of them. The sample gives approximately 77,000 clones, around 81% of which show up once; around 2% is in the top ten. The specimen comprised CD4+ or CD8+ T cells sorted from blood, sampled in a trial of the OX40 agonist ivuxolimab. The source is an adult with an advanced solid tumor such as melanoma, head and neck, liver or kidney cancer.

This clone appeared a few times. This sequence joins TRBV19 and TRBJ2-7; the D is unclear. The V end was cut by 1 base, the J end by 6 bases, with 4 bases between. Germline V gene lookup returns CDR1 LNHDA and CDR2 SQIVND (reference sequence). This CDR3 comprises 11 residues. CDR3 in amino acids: CASSIGLEQYF. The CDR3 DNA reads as TGTGCCAGTAGTATAGGACTCGAGCAGTACTTC.

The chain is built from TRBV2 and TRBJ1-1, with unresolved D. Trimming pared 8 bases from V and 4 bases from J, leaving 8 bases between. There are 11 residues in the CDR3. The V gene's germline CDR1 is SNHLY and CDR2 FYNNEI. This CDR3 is CASGRITEAFF. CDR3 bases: TGTGCCAGCGGGAGGATCACTGAAGCTTTCTTT.

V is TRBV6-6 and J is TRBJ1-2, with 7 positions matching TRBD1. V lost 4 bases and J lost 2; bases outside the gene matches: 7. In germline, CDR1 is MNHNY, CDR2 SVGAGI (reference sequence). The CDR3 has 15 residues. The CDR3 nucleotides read TGTGCCAGCAGTTCCTTCACGACAGGGAACTATGGCTACACCTTC. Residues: CASSSFTTGNYGYTF.

As DNA, the CDR3 is TGTGCCAGCAGCTTAGACAGGGGGCAGGAGACCCAGTACTTC. Translation: CASSLDRGQETQYF. The chain employs TRBV7-9 and TRBJ2-5; TRBD1 matches 9 bases. The V and J ends lost 1 base and 5 bases, in that order; junction bases with no gene match: 2. Germline loops: CDR1 SEHNR, CDR2 FQNEAQ (reference sequence). CDR3 length: 14 residues.

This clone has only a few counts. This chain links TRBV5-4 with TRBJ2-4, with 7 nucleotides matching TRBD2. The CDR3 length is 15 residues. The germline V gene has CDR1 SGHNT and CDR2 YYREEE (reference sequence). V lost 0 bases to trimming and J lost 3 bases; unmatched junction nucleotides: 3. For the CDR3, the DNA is TGTGCCAGCAGCTTGGCGGGGGGACTCAAAAACATTCAGTACTTC. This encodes CASSLAGGLKNIQYF.

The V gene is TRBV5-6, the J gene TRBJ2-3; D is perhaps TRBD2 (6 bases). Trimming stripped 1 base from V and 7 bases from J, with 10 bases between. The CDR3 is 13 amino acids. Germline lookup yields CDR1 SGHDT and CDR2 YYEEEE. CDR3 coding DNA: TGTGCCAGCAGCTTGAGACGGGGGTATACGCAGTATTTT. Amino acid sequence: CASSLRRGYTQYF.

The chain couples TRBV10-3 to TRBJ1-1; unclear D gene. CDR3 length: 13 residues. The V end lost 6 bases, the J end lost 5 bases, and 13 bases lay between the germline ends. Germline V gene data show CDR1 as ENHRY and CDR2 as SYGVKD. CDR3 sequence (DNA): TGTGCCATCAGCCCCGAGGTTGGAACTGAAGCTTTCTTT. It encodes CAISPEVGTEAFF.

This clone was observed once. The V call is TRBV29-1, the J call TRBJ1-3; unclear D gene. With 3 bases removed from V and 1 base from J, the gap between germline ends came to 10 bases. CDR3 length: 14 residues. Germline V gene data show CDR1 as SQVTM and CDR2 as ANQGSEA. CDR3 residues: CSVDITGSGNTIYF. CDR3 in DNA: TGCAGCGTTGACATAACGGGGTCTGGAAACACCATATATTTT.

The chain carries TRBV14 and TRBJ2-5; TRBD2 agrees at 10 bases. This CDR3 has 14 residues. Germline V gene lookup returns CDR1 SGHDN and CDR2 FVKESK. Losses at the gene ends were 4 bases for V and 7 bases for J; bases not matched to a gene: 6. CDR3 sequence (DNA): TGTGCCAGCAGCCCTAGCGGGAGCTCAGGGACCCAGTACTTC. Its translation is CASSPSGSSGTQYF.

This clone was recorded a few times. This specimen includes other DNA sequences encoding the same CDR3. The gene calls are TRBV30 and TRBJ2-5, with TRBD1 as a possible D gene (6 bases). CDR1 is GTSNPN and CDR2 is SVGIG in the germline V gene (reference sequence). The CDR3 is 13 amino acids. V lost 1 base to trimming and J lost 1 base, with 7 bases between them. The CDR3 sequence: CAWSGGLQETQYF. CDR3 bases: TGTGCCTGGAGTGGGGGGCTCCAAGAGACCCAGTACTTC.

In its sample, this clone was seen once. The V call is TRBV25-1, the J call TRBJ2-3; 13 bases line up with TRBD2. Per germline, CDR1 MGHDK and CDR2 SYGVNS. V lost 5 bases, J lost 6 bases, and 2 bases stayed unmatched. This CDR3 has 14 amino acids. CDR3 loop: CASSTSGGADTQYF. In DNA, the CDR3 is TGTGCCAGCAGTACTAGCGGGGGGGCGGATACGCAGTATTTT.

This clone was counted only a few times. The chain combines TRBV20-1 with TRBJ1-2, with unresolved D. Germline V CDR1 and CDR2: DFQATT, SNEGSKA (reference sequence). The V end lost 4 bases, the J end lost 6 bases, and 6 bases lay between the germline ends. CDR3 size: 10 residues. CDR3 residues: CSATNDGYTF. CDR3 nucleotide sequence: TGCAGTGCTACTAATGATGGCTACACCTTC.

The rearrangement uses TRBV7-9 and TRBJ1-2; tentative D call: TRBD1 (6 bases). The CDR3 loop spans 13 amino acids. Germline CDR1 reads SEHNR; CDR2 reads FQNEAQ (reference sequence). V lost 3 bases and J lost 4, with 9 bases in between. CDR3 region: CASSFPGVYGYTF. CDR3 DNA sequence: TGTGCCAGCAGCTTCCCAGGGGTCTATGGCTACACCTTC.